This TCR beta chain was obtained from a study of Graves' ophthalmopathy and Graves' hyperthyroidism. As for the study in general: Before any treatment was given, at initial diagnosis, peripheral blood was collected. General study findings and limits: The model forecast ophthalmopathy progression, reaching around 66% sensitivity and less than 75% specificity.

Comments on this clonotype: Its antigen is unknown.

Certain patients were not enrolled. These were patients with other autoimmune diseases, uncontrolled infections, pregnancy or lactation. Scientists amplified the TCR beta CDR3 regions from RNA transcripts. In the first round, RT-PCR was carried out with HTBI primers, and a multiplex PCR formed the second round. MiXCR, run by TCRdb on the multiplex PCR reads, gives a single entry per CDR3 protein. Among under 400,000 distinct CDR3 sequences listed, 15% to 20% were seen once. Germline CDR1 is SGHVS and CDR2 is FQNEAQ. The CDR3 covers 19 residues. Unmatched junction bases numbered 19, after V lost 1 base and J lost 10 bases.

The sequencing input was peripheral blood. This chain uses TRBV7-8 with TRBJ1-6; 7 positions agree with TRBD1. The TCR comes from an adult man with Graves' ophthalmopathy. CDR3 nucleotides: TGTGCCAGCAGCTTAGTTGTCCGCGACAGGGTAAGGGGTAAATCACCCCTCCACTTT. It is translated as CASSLVVRDRVRGKSPLHF.